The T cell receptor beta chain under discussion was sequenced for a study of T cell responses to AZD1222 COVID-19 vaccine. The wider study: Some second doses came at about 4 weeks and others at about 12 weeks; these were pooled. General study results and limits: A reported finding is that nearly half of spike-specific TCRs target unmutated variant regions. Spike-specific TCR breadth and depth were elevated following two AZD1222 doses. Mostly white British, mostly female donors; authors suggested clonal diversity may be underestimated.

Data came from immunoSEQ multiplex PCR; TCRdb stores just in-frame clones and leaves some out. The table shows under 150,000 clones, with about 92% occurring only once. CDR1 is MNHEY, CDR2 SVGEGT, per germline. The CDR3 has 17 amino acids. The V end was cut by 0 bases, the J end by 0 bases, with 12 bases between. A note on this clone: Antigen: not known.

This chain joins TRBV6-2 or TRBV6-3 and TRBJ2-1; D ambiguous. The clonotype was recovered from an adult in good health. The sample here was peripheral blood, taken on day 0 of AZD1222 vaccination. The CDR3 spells CASSYSNRWGSYNEQFF. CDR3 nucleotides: TGTGCCAGCAGTTACTCAAACCGTTGGGGCTCCTACAATGAGCAGTTCTTC.